This paragraph reports one T cell receptor beta chain. The specificity of this receptor is unknown. No base quality information exists; no much larger clone differs at one position. These data originate in a study of cytomegalovirus exposure and HLA in healthy donors (TCRdb year 2017). Turning to the overall study: In an earlier analysis of 450 to 750 of the donors, 250 to 350 Gb of sequence data and 117 million unique TCR beta sequences from about 190 million T cells were reported. The study profiled the T cell repertoires of hundreds of subjects by immunosequencing and related them to cytomegalovirus serostatus. All discovery cohort repertoires had been generated on a single sequencing platform. Of the approximately 400 genotyped donors, 75% to 85% were placed in the genetic ancestry cluster associated with self-reported Caucasian donors. The study combined high-throughput TCR immunosequencing, statistical association of individual TCRs with disease status, and machine learning to predict cytomegalovirus infection status. Typing coverage varied by locus: about 620-630 donors for A, B, C, DRB1 and DQB1; roughly 500 for DQA1; approximately 610 for DPA1; 450 to 480 for DPB1. An earlier analysis of fewer than 750 of the donors used high-throughput TCR beta sequencing to judge whether each TCR beta V gene segment behaved as functional or pseudogenic. Along with the roughly 670-subject first cohort, a separate validation cohort of about 110 different subjects was used. The study was designed to test whether signatures of past pathogen exposure could be identified by cataloging public T cell receptors. A later analysis re-examined previously published TCR beta repertoires from more than 650 donors and added high-resolution HLA genotyping to investigate patterns of TCR occurrence. A later genetic analysis took genome-wide SNP genotypes for about three fifths of the 666 donors and used that subset as a discovery cohort. Among some 400 genotyped donors of the cohort, an average of around 240,000 unique TCR beta nucleotide sequences was sequenced per donor, of which 15% to 20% were non-productive. An early release that covered fewer than 750 HLA-typed donors contained approximately 320 gigabases of sequencing data and some 87 million unique TCR sequences. Donor age, sex, ethnicity and CMV serostatus were compiled alongside the repertoire data. In the later analysis, no new phenotypic data were used to find candidate immune exposures; instead, reliance was placed on TCR beta sequences and their occurrence across donors. Five DR-DQ haplotypes were treated as single units for association and clustering because of strong linkage in the cohort. Both class I and class II loci were covered by HLA typing, at four-digit resolution.

Library creation used the immunoSEQ multiplex PCR assay. A mixture of 60 forward primers for TCR Vbeta segments and 13 reverse primers for TCR Jbeta segments was used in the multiplex PCR. A multiplex PCR assay on genomic DNA amplified the CDR3 region of rearranged TCR beta genes. The Illumina HiSeq System was used to sequence the amplified TCR beta libraries as 87-base-pair reads. The study's own analysis went as follows. A later analysis counted 75 million to 100 million unique TCR beta chains across the approximately 700 repertoires, and 10 million to 11 million of these chains were shared by at least two donors. Raw reads were error-corrected and collapsed into unique sequences with a nearest-neighbor algorithm that merged closely related sequences to remove PCR and sequencing errors. Alignment of CDR3 sequences to IMGT reference sequences was used to assign V, D and J gene segments. For a sequence to be retained, at least a six-nucleotide match to both a V gene segment and a J gene segment was required. A rearrangement was called productive if the CDR3 had no stop codons and remained in frame with V and J, and every other rearrangement was called non-productive. CDR3 was defined by IMGT convention, running from the second conserved V-encoded cysteine to the conserved J-encoded phenylalanine. The earlier analysis of 587 of the donors excluded sequences that lacked an unambiguous match to a single V gene segment. In an earlier analysis of 587 of the donors, V segments were called functional above 56.7% productive rearrangements and were called segregating when the between-donor standard deviation exceeded 5%. A statistical classification framework was built for diagnosing cytomegalovirus status from the catalog of TCR beta chain sequences. V and J gene assignment, in a later analysis, came from comparing TCR nucleotide sequences with IMGT/GENE-DB human TR gene sequences. Using the TCRdist pipeline, a later analysis assigned CDR3 sequences along with most-parsimonious VDJ recombination scenarios. In a later analysis, each TCR beta chain was defined by its CDR3 amino acid sequence together with its V-gene family, and reads without a unique V-gene family were excluded. As a way to deal with suspected cross-contamination and a sequencing artifact, a later analysis dropped roughly 600 nucleotide sequences that were highly shared and had low generation probability. In a later analysis, a clonal expansion index was calculated for each public chain from normalized within-repertoire ranks of inferred template counts. In a later analysis, generation probabilities were computed with a VDJ recombination model fitted to out-of-frame rearrangements, and the resulting probabilities were checked against IGoR. In a later analysis, hypergeometric tests were used to score TCR-TCR, TCR-HLA and TCR-CMV co-occurrence, with a repertoire-size bias correction applied to TCR pairs. To estimate false discovery rates, a later analysis permuted the HLA or CMV assignments 20 times. In a later analysis, co-occurring TCRs were grouped using DBSCAN, with TCRdist sequence similarity added in when clustering inside HLA-allele-positive subsets. Co-occurrence clustering excluded repertoires with fewer than 30,000 or more than 120,000 public chains, plus five with anomalous nucleotide sharing. TCRdb stores this immuneACCESS table with in-frame sequences only. Part of the clones is absent; in the studies checked, under half of the shortfall reflects unresolved V genes, and no reason is known for the rest. D and trimming were read from the DNA, whereas the V and J calls and clone size are those reported in that table. The table for this sample lists around 69,000 clones; 65% to 75% of them were counted only once. The ten biggest clones cover 6% to 9.5% of the sample.

V and J are truncated by 4 bases and 3 bases respectively, leaving an intervening sequence of 12 bases. Via the germline V gene (reference sequence), CDR1 is LNHDA and CDR2 SQIVND. Its CDR3 holds 14 amino acids, cysteine through phenylalanine. The only DNA kept is the CDR3, 42 bases in frame from the first base. The cohort comprised several hundred healthy bone marrow donors. Cohort members were all nominally healthy when sampled, although unrecorded immune exposures were likely present. The donor was CMV seropositive and belonged to the group of about 290 seropositive cohort members. A peripheral blood sample was provided by each donor, and peripheral blood mononuclear cells were used for TCR beta sequencing. The Qiagen DNeasy Blood Extraction Kit was used to extract genomic DNA from the blood cell samples. Here is what the overall study found, with its caveats: A later analysis associated about 16,000 TCR beta sequences with specific HLA alleles at a false discovery rate of 0.05. In an earlier analysis of approximately 590 of the donors, most TCR beta V segments appeared in productive rearrangements about 90% or about 30% of the time, broadly matching IMGT annotations. When HLA alleles, especially DR and DQ, strongly co-occurred, TCR associations were difficult to assign to individual alleles. Because counts were too low, around 18 rarely observed V segments, including chromosome 9 orphons, were left out of the earlier analysis of approximately 500 of the donors. Compared with equally common non-associated chains, HLA-associated TCR beta chains in a later analysis were more clonally expanded and had lower generation probabilities. HLA typing was unavailable for some donors at each locus, so association tests used only the typed subset. Most TCR sequences were seen in very few donors, while some public TCRs were found in many individuals. In a later analysis, TCR association rates were found to vary across HLA loci, with the most associated TCRs seen for DRB1 alleles and the fewest for HLA-C alleles. In the study, roughly 160 TCR beta chains were listed as associated with cytomegalovirus. Roughly uniform sequencing depth across donors was assumed in presence/absence analyses, although this assumption may not hold. In a later genetic analysis, fewer N-insertions in productive TCRs were reported among donors in an Asian-associated ancestry cluster than the roughly 640-donor mean. According to a later analysis, most CMV-associated TCR beta chains appeared to be HLA-restricted, and the HLA associations seemed to be driven largely by CMV exposure. Correlated functional status among segregating V segments might reflect linkage disequilibrium, but an unknown experimental factor could not be ruled out. A group of highly shared sequence variants was considered likely to be a technical artifact of the sequencing pipeline. A further reported finding was that TCR beta sequences accurately predicted the HLA-A and HLA-B alleles for most subjects in the first cohort. The authors suggested that the approach could potentially be extended to other disease states and immunological phenotypes. Three of the identified cytomegalovirus-associated TCR beta chains were confirmed in vitro to be specific for cytomegalovirus antigens. The cohort was sequenced for TCR beta chains only, and without alpha or paired-chain data the features that could be detected were limited. For the cohort, immune exposure information was limited to CMV serostatus. V-gene and J-gene trimming of TCR beta chains was associated with a missense DCLRE1C variant in a later genetic analysis, and the association was replicated in an independent cohort. In a later analysis, several top co-occurrence clusters were reported to appear linked to parvovirus B19, influenza, CMV and Epstein-Barr virus. The 87-base-pair reads could not distinguish some IMGT-functional V segments, including TRBV6-2 and TRBV6-3, so those segments were excluded. Cytomegalovirus status was reported to be diagnosed by the classifier with high specificity and sensitivity in both the original and validation cohorts.

This clonotype was obtained from a man between 40 and 49 years old in good health and CMV-seropositive. Sequencing used PBMCs. The chain is encoded by TRBV19 joined to TRBJ2-5; TRBD1 is perhaps the D gene, given 7 matching bases. The nucleotides read TGTGCCAGTAGTAAGGACAGGAGGGAAGAGACCCAGTACTTC. The encoded protein is CASSKDRREETQYF. With the portions outside the CDR3 filled from the reference TRBV19 and TRBJ2-5 genes, the complete variable region becomes DGGITQSPKYLFRKEGQNVTLSCEQNLNHDAMYWYRQDPGQGLRLIYYSQIVNDFQKGDIAEGYSVSREKKESFPLTVTSAQKNPTAFYLCASSKDRREETQYFGPGTRLLVL.